The 10 T cell receptor beta chains in this list originate from one sample, sequenced in a study of T-cell memory formation after mild COVID-19. TCRdb used MiXCR to reprocess the 5' RACE reads, holding one entry per CDR3 protein. Here the sample spans about 110,000 distinct CDR3 sequences, 9.5% to 15% being singletons. Sample: PBMCs or a T cell subset sorted from them (not recorded which). The receptors shown here come from an adult woman who had mild COVID-19 (a few samples of this study predate the infection). Cell type and time point are not known.

This clonotype was found a few times. The V and J genes are TRBV2 and TRBJ2-7; D possibly matches TRBD1 or TRBD2 (6 bases each). There are 14 residues in the CDR3. Germline V CDR1 and CDR2: SNHLY, FYNNEI. V lost 4 bases, J lost 12 bases, and 22 bases lay in between. For the CDR3, the DNA is TGTGCCAGCAGTGCTTCCGGGGGCGAATACTGGTGGTACTTC. It codes for CASSASGGEYWWYF.

The rearrangement uses TRBV7-9 and TRBJ2-3, with TRBD1 identical over 10 bases. CDR3 length: 16 amino acids. Trimming removed 1 base from V and 4 bases from J; junction bases left unmatched: 5. Germline loops: CDR1 SEHNR, CDR2 FQNEAQ (reference sequence). The CDR3 loop is CASSLGTGGSADTQYF. As DNA, the CDR3 is TGTGCCAGCAGCTTAGGGACAGGGGGATCCGCAGATACGCAGTATTTT.

A few counts support this clonotype. The rearrangement uses TRBV11-3 and TRBJ2-7; D is perhaps TRBD1 (5 bases). CDR3 length: 14 amino acids. CDR1 is SGHNT and CDR2 is YENEEA in the germline V gene. Trimming removed 4 bases from V and 6 bases from J, with 16 bases in between. The CDR3 bases are TGTGCCAGCAGCTCCCCCCACAGGAATTGCGAGCAGTACTTC. Translation gives CASSSPHRNCEQYF.

V is TRBV5-1 and J is TRBJ2-1; D ambiguous. Germline assignment: CDR1 SGHRS and CDR2 YFSETQ. This CDR3 has 15 amino acids. V lost 1 base and J 6 bases, leaving 14 bases between the germline ends. The CDR3: CASSLWTQNPNEQFF. CDR3 sequence (DNA): TGCGCCAGCAGCTTGTGGACCCAAAACCCCAATGAGCAGTTCTTC.

This chain uses TRBV4-3 with TRBJ2-7; 7 bases line up with TRBD2. Looked up from germline, CDR1 is LGHNA and CDR2 is YSLEER. V trimming: 0 bases; J trimming: 3 bases; junction bases outside the gene matches: 5. This CDR3 spans 15 amino acids. The CDR3 protein is CASSQDRASGYEQYF. In DNA form, the CDR3 reads TGCGCCAGCAGCCAAGATCGGGCTAGCGGCTACGAGCAGTACTTC.

The gene calls are TRBV4-1 and TRBJ2-1; 9 positions agree with TRBD2. The ends lost 5 bases at V and 8 bases at J; junction bases unmatched: 7. CDR1 MGHRA and CDR2 YSYEKL come from the germline V gene. The length of the CDR3 is 14 residues. The DNA of the CDR3 is TGCGCCAGCAGCGAGAGCGGGAGGAACGATGAGCAGTTCTTC. The encoded protein is CASSESGRNDEQFF.

The chain uses TRBV6-2 or TRBV6-3 and TRBJ2-7; maybe TRBD2 (5 bases). Per the germline V gene, CDR1 is MNHEY and CDR2 is SVGEGT. Trimming left V 7 bases short and J 5 bases short, with 15 bases between. The CDR3 runs to 13 residues. CDR3 nucleotide sequence: TGTGCCAGCAATTGGATGGAGAGGGACGAGCAGTACTTC. It yields the protein CASNWMERDEQYF.

This clonotype was found a few times. J is TRBJ1-5 and V is TRBV15, with 7 nucleotides matching TRBD1. Germline V gene data show CDR1 as LNHNV and CDR2 as YYDKDF (reference sequence). With V trimmed by 5 bases and J by 0 bases, 4 bases remained unmatched. CDR3 length: 15 amino acids. The CDR3 DNA reads TGTGCCACCAGCGACCGGGACAGTAGCAATCAGCCCCAGCATTTT. Translating it yields CATSDRDSSNQPQHF. The full variable domain, its missing parts supplied by reference TRBV15 and TRBJ1-5, is DAMVIQNPRYQVTQFGKPVTLSCSQTLNHNVMYWYQQKSSQAPKLLFHYYDKDFNNEADTPDNFQSRRPNTSFCFLDIRSPGLGDTAMYLCATSDRDSSNQPQHFGDGTRLSIL.

This clonotype occurred a few times. The genes are TRBV20-1 and TRBJ2-3; D gene uncertain. V shed 0 bases and J shed 5 bases, with 12 bases lying between them. Germline CDR1 DFQATT, CDR2 SNEGSKA (reference sequence). This CDR3 is built from 14 residues. Here the CDR3 reads CSARDIVVEDTQYF. In DNA form, the CDR3 reads TGCAGTGCTAGAGATATAGTAGTAGAAGATACGCAGTATTTT.

The chain links TRBV19 to TRBJ1-2; D not certain. The CDR3 extends over 15 amino acids. The germline V gene encodes CDR1 LNHDA and CDR2 SQIVND (reference sequence). The V gene lost 1 base and the J gene lost 4 bases, with 13 bases spanning the gap. The CDR3 bases are TGTGCCAGTAGTATAGGAGGAGGCCTTGGCTATGGCTACACCTTC. Its protein is CASSIGGGLGYGYTF.